These T cell receptor beta chains were read from a single sample in a study of OX40 agonist ivuxolimab in advanced cancers. Produced via immunoSEQ multiplex PCR; TCRdb's table is partial and in-frame only. The sample includes 40,000 to 50,000 clones, around nine tenths of them seen just once. This sample comprised CD4+ or CD8+ T cells sorted from blood, obtained in a trial of the OX40 agonist ivuxolimab. The source is an adult with an advanced solid tumor such as melanoma, head and neck, liver or kidney cancer. The CDR3 runs from the conserved cysteine through the conserved F or W. The D gene is left open where the match is weak. Rows may omit the clone size; those that give it use once, few, many or a size class.

abundance,d_gene,v_gene,j_gene,CDR3aa,CDR3nt
NA,NA,TRBV7-9,TRBJ2-1,CASSLAVVNEQFF,TGTGCCAGCAGCTTAGCGGTGGTCAATGAGCAGTTCTTC
once,TRBD1,TRBV15,TRBJ2-7,CATSRDLGQGTEQYF,TGTGCCACCAGCAGAGATCTGGGACAGGGAACCGAGCAGTACTTC
NA,TRBD2,TRBV28,TRBJ2-6,CASRRTSGAASGANVLTF,TGTGCCAGCAGGCGGACTAGCGGGGCAGCCTCTGGGGCCAACGTCCTGACTTTC
NA,NA,TRBV6-6,TRBJ2-7,CASSLQPYEQYF,TGTGCCAGCAGCTTGCAGCCGTACGAGCAGTACTTC
few,NA,TRBV5-1,TRBJ1-4,CASSLGGTNEKLFF,TGCGCCAGCAGCTTGGGGGGTACTAATGAAAAACTGTTTTTT
NA,NA,TRBV29-1,TRBJ2-7,CSAGQSYEQYF,TGCAGCGCCGGACAGTCCTACGAGCAGTACTTC
NA,NA,TRBV6-6,TRBJ2-6,CASRQDRHSGANVLTF,TGTGCCAGCAGGCAAGACCGGCACTCTGGGGCCAACGTCCTGACTTTC
few,NA,TRBV7-3,TRBJ2-7,CASSLGGPGGYEQYF,TGTGCCAGCAGCTTAGGTGGCCCCGGAGGGTACGAGCAGTACTTC
NA,NA,TRBV5-8,TRBJ2-7,CASSLGGLSSYEQYF,TGTGCCAGCAGCTTGGGTGGACTGAGCTCCTACGAGCAGTACTTC
NA,NA,TRBV7-9,TRBJ2-5,CASSLVQGHGETQYF,TGTGCCAGCAGCTTAGTTCAGGGTCACGGGGAGACCCAGTACTTC
NA,TRBD1,TRBV18,TRBJ2-5,CASSLGTGSPEEQYF,TGTGCCAGCTCACTTGGGACAGGGTCACCGGAGGAGCAGTACTTC
NA,NA,TRBV4-1,TRBJ1-6,CASSQGTALLQNSPLHF,TGCGCCAGCAGCCAGGGGACCGCTTTACTACAGAATTCACCCCTCCACTTT
NA,NA,TRBV19,TRBJ2-7,CASSQGGTTQQYF,TGTGCCAGTAGTCAAGGTGGGACAACTCAGCAGTACTTC
NA,NA,TRBV12-5,TRBJ1-6,CASGFFIQGASPLHF,TGTGCTAGTGGTTTTTTCATACAGGGAGCCTCACCCCTCCACTTT
once,TRBD1,TRBV30,TRBJ2-1,CAWSVLGTGTNEQFF,TGTGCCTGGAGTGTACTAGGGACAGGGACCAATGAGCAGTTCTTC
NA,NA,TRBV1,TRBJ2-3,CTSSQDVLQGPTDTQYF,TGCACCAGCAGCCAAGATGTCCTCCAGGGGCCCACAGATACGCAGTATTTT
NA,NA,TRBV6-1,TRBJ1-6,CASSFEGVGNSPLHF,TGTGCCAGCAGTTTCGAGGGGGTCGGTAATTCACCCCTCCACTTT
NA,TRBD1,TRBV19,TRBJ2-7,CASSPGQGPTEQYF,TGTGCCAGTAGCCCGGGACAGGGTCCAACCGAGCAGTACTTC
NA,NA,TRBV7-3,TRBJ2-2,CASREQTNTGELFF,TGTGCCAGTCGGGAACAGACAAACACCGGGGAGCTGTTTTTT
NA,TRBD2,TRBV10-1,TRBJ2-1,CASSDSLAGGDPDTFF,TGCGCCAGCAGTGATTCCCTAGCGGGAGGGGACCCGGACACTTTCTTC
few,NA,TRBV6-1,TRBJ2-7,CASSFGSSYEQYF,TGTGCCAGCAGTTTTGGTAGCTCCTACGAGCAGTACTTC
once,NA,TRBV9,TRBJ1-4,CASSGRTPGDTTNEKLFF,TGTGCCAGCAGCGGCCGGACACCGGGAGATACGACTAATGAAAAACTGTTTTTT
NA,NA,TRBV6-1,TRBJ1-6,CASSRDPGWSPLHF,TGTGCCAGCAGTCGCGATCCAGGGTGGTCACCCCTCCACTTT
NA,TRBD1,TRBV7-9,TRBJ2-5,CASSPRQGQETQYF,TGTGCCAGCAGCCCAAGACAGGGGCAAGAGACCCAGTACTTC
NA,NA,TRBV13,TRBJ2-1,CASSFRGLGDEQFF,TGTGCCAGCAGCTTCCGGGGCTTAGGCGATGAGCAGTTCTTC
few,NA,TRBV6-6,TRBJ2-2,CASSYSLTTGELFF,TGTGCCAGCAGTTACTCGCTAACGACCGGGGAGCTGTTTTTT
NA,NA,TRBV4-1,TRBJ2-1,CASSQVAGSYNEQFF,TGCGCCAGCAGCCAAGTAGCAGGCTCCTACAATGAGCAGTTCTTC
few,TRBD2,TRBV4-1,TRBJ2-7,CASSQEERLGGGYEQYF,TGCGCCAGCAGCCAAGAAGAGAGGCTGGGGGGGGGCTACGAGCAGTACTTC